The 18 T cell receptor beta chains in this list originate from one sample, sequenced in a study of shared clonotypes between healthy human individuals. Sequencing was performed with immunoSEQ multiplex PCR; in TCRdb, only in-frame clones are kept and a portion is missing. Of some 700,000 clones in the sample, 90% were seen once. The material sequenced was memory CD8+ T cells from PBMCs. The sample's subset: CD45RO+ cells pooled with CCR7-negative TemRA cells. The receptors originated from a man aged 18-30 years in good health. Some clones in this sample may be carry-over from other donors' samples.

The chain employs TRBV11-3 and TRBJ2-7; D may be TRBD1 or TRBD2 (5 bases each). Germline V CDR1 and CDR2: SGHNT, YENEEA. The CDR3 is 13 amino acids. V was trimmed by 5 bases and J by 3 bases, leaving 11 bases between them. Written as DNA, the CDR3 is TGTGCCAGCAGCCCTCGGGACGGCTACGAGCAGTACTTC. This translates into CASSPRDGYEQYF.

This chain connects TRBV5-6 to TRBJ2-7; possible D gene TRBD2, 5 bases. V was pared by 0 bases and J by 6 bases, with 16 bases between. CDR3 length: 15 amino acids. Germline V gives CDR1 SGHDT, CDR2 YYEEEE. The CDR3 DNA reads as TGTGCCAGCAGCTTGGTCGCACGTCCAGGAGGCGAGCAGTACTTC. Protein sequence: CASSLVARPGGEQYF.

This chain links TRBV27 with TRBJ1-4; D is uncertain. The V and J ends lost 9 bases and 8 bases respectively, with 13 bases between them. CDR1 is MNHEY and CDR2 is SMNVEV in the germline V gene (reference sequence). This CDR3 contains 12 residues. CDR3 DNA: TGTGCCAGTGGAGCAGGAACGGAAAAACTGTTTTTT. Protein: CASGAGTEKLFF.

The CDR3 spells CASSLASPQRGMEQYF. The CDR3 nucleotides are TGTGCCAGCAGCTTAGCGAGTCCTCAACGGGGGATGGAGCAGTACTTC. The V gene is TRBV7-9, the J gene TRBJ2-7; D perhaps matches TRBD2 (6 bases). V lost 0 bases and J lost 7, with 19 bases in between. The CDR3 spans 16 residues. From germline, CDR1 is SEHNR and CDR2 FQNEAQ (reference sequence).

This chain uses TRBV11-2 with TRBJ2-1; possible D gene TRBD1, 6 bases. The CDR3 covers 17 residues. Germline values: CDR1 SGHAT, CDR2 FQNNGV. Trimming pared 5 bases from V and 4 bases from J, leaving 21 bases between. The CDR3 DNA is TGTGCCAGCAGCCACGGTTGGAGCGGACAGATGTACAATGAGCAGTTCTTC. This encodes CASSHGWSGQMYNEQFF. Complete variable domain (other parts from reference TRBV11-2 and TRBJ2-1): EAGVAQSPRYKIIEKRQSVAFWCNPISGHATLYWYQQILGQGPKLLIQFQNNGVVDDSQLPKDRFSAERLKGVDSTLKIQPAKLEDSAVYLCASSHGWSGQMYNEQFFGPGTRLTVL.

The J gene is TRBJ2-7, the V gene TRBV29-1, with 11 nucleotides matching TRBD2. CDR1 and CDR2 from the germline V gene are SQVTM and ANQGSEA. The junction had 6 bases not matched to a gene; V was cut back by 5 bases and J by 0 bases. The CDR3 has 15 residues. CDR3 loop: CSVRGGTSGSYEQYF. DNA of the CDR3: TGCAGCGTTCGGGGCGGGACTAGCGGCTCCTACGAGCAGTACTTC.

The rearrangement joins TRBV27 to TRBJ1-1; TRBD1 matches 7 bases. The CDR3 runs 14 residues. Germline-derived CDR1 and CDR2 are MNHEY and SMNVEV (reference sequence). V lost 1 base and J lost 4; bases outside the gene matches: 3. The CDR3, as DNA: TGTGCCAGCAGTTTATGGCGACAGGGCACTGAAGCTTTCTTT. As protein: CASSLWRQGTEAFF.

V usage is TRBV19 and J usage is TRBJ1-2; TRBD1 matches 8 bases. The CDR3 covers 15 residues. Germline V gene lookup returns CDR1 LNHDA and CDR2 SQIVND (reference sequence). Trimming cost V 4 bases and J 3 bases; bases outside gene matches: 7. As DNA, the CDR3 is TGTGCCAGTAGTACGCTACAGGGGGTCTACTATGGCTACACCTTC. It specifies CASSTLQGVYYGYTF.

This chain joins TRBV28 and TRBJ1-4; the D gene is possibly TRBD1 (5 bases). V lost 4 bases to trimming and J lost 6 bases, with 18 bases between them. Per germline, CDR1 MDHEN and CDR2 SYDVKM. This CDR3 is 16 amino acids long. The CDR3 protein is CASSSIPRVGDEKLFF. CDR3 sequence (DNA): TGTGCCAGCAGTTCAATCCCCAGGGTGGGGGATGAAAAACTGTTTTTT.

V usage is TRBV29-1 and J usage is TRBJ2-3; D tentatively reads TRBD1 or TRBD2 (6 bases each). Trimming pared 1 base from V and 6 bases from J, leaving 11 bases between. The germline V gene has CDR1 SQVTM and CDR2 ANQGSEA. CDR3 length equals 13 residues. This CDR3 reads CSVEAGGFDTQYF. The CDR3 DNA reads as TGCAGCGTTGAAGCCGGGGGCTTTGATACGCAGTATTTT.

J is TRBJ2-7 and V is TRBV5-5; TRBD2 might be the D (5 bases). The length of the CDR3 is 16 residues. Germline CDR1 SGHKS, CDR2 YYEKEE (reference sequence). V lost 2 bases and J 3 bases, leaving 18 bases between the germline ends. This CDR3 is CASSLFSRTAGYEQYF. DNA of the CDR3: TGTGCCAGCAGCTTATTTTCAAGGACGGCGGGCTACGAGCAGTACTTC.

As concerns this clone: The same CDR3 is also encoded by other DNA sequences in this sample. For the CDR3, the DNA is TGTGCCAGCAGCTTAGGTGGTCCCGGGTACGAGCAGTACTTC. It yields the protein CASSLGGPGYEQYF. This rearrangement joins TRBV7-2 to TRBJ2-7; the D is unclear. Trimming cost V 1 base and J 4 bases, with 11 bases left between them. Germline loops: CDR1 SGHTA, CDR2 FQGNSA. The CDR3 runs to 14 residues.

The chain has TRBV19 and TRBJ1-2; D is unresolved. The V end was cut by 11 bases, the J end by 2 bases, with 15 bases between. Germline V gene data show CDR1 as LNHDA and CDR2 as SQIVND (reference sequence). This CDR3 has 13 residues. CDR3 loop: CASRAASNYGYTF. CDR3 DNA: TGTGCCTCGCGGGCTGCGTCCAACTATGGCTACACCTTC. Full variable domain (remainder filled in from reference TRBV19 and TRBJ1-2): DGGITQSPKYLFRKEGQNVTLSCEQNLNHDAMYWYRQDPGQGLRLIYYSQIVNDFQKGDIAEGYSVSREKKESFPLTVTSAQKNPTAFYLCASRAASNYGYTFGSGTRLTVV.

This clone was observed a handful of times. The chain is built from TRBV9 and TRBJ2-2; no clear D. The CDR3 loop spans 14 amino acids. From germline, CDR1 is SGDLS and CDR2 YYNGEE. The V end lost 1 base, the J end lost 5 bases, and 9 bases lay between the germline ends. This chain's CDR3 is CASSVNGLTGELFF. For the CDR3, the DNA is TGTGCCAGCAGCGTAAATGGATTGACCGGGGAGCTGTTTTTT. The full variable domain, rest sourced from reference TRBV9 and TRBJ2-2, is DSGVTQTPKHLITATGQRVTLRCSPRSGDLSVYWYQQSLDQGLQFLIQYYNGEERAKGNILERFSAQQFPDLHSELNLSSLELGDSALYFCASSVNGLTGELFFGEGSRLTVL.

The CDR3 spells CASTQGTGVNTIYF. CDR3 DNA sequence: TGTGCCAGCACCCAGGGGACAGGGGTAAACACCATATATTTT. The chain employs TRBV9 and TRBJ1-3, with 10 bases aligning to TRBD1. There are 14 residues in the CDR3. The J segment lost 6 bases and the V segment lost 6 bases, leaving 6 bases of the junction unmatched. Looked up from germline, CDR1 is SGDLS and CDR2 is YYNGEE.

The genes are TRBV4-1 and TRBJ1-4; D is ambiguous. Per the germline V gene, CDR1 is MGHRA and CDR2 is YSYEKL. The CDR3 contains 16 residues. Trimming removed 0 bases from V and 0 bases from J, with 8 bases in between. CDR3 sequence (DNA): TGCGCCAGCAGCCAAGACTTCGGGGCAACTAATGAAAAACTGTTTTTT. Its translation is CASSQDFGATNEKLFF.

This clone has a handful of counts. The V gene is TRBV7-9, the J gene TRBJ1-1; D is undetermined. The CDR3 runs 11 residues. V lost 0 bases to trimming and J lost 4 bases, with 0 bases between them. Germline V lookup: CDR1 SEHNR, CDR2 FQNEAQ (reference sequence). CDR3 sequence (DNA): TGTGCCAGCAGCTTAGCCACTGAAGCTTTCTTT. It yields the protein CASSLATEAFF.

This clone appeared a single time. The chain has TRBV9 and TRBJ2-7; D gene uncertain. V lost 0 bases, J lost 2 bases, and 12 bases lay in between. The CDR3 loop spans 15 amino acids. CDR1 is SGDLS and CDR2 is YYNGEE in the germline V gene. CDR3 region: CASSVGQTRTYEQYF. The CDR3 DNA sequence: TGTGCCAGCAGCGTAGGCCAGACCCGTACCTACGAGCAGTACTTC.